These 27 T cell receptor beta chains share one sample of origin, sequenced in a study of blood T cell repertoires in COVID-19. Generated by immunoSEQ multiplex PCR, the TCRdb table keeps only in-frame clones and is missing some. The repertoire holds 100,000 or so clones, with roughly 86% as singletons. Specimen: peripheral blood. These TCRs come from a woman aged 30 to 39 with acute or convalescent COVID-19.

V and J are TRBV19 and TRBJ1-6; TRBD1 agrees at 8 bases. CDR3 size: 15 residues. With 1 base clipped from V and 5 bases from J, the junction kept 1 base outside the gene matches. In germline, CDR1 is LNHDA, CDR2 SQIVND (reference sequence). The CDR3 nucleotides read TGTGCCAGTAGTATAGGACAGGGGAATAATTCACCCCTCCACTTT. Protein product: CASSIGQGNNSPLHF.

This clone was seen only a few times. The chain links TRBV11-3 to TRBJ1-5; D gene unclear. In germline, CDR1 is SGHNT, CDR2 YENEEA. V gave up 0 bases and J gave up 5 bases, with 5 bases separating them. The CDR3 consists of 13 residues. The CDR3 sequence: CASSLDQYQPQHF. The CDR3 DNA reads TGTGCCAGCAGCTTAGATCAGTATCAGCCCCAGCATTTT.

The rearrangement uses TRBV5-1 and TRBJ1-2, with 7 bases that match TRBD1. Germline V lookup: CDR1 SGHRS, CDR2 YFSETQ. The V segment lost 0 bases and the J segment 7 bases; nucleotides outside the gene matches: 9. CDR3 length equals 15 residues. The CDR3 region is CASSLDGRGTAGYTF. In DNA form, the CDR3 reads TGCGCCAGCAGCTTGGATGGCAGGGGGACGGCTGGCTACACCTTC.

This clone was seen once. V and J are TRBV9 and TRBJ1-6; tentatively, D is TRBD1 (6 bases). The germline V and J ends were trimmed by 3 bases and 4 bases, with 17 bases remaining between them. From germline, CDR1 is SGDLS and CDR2 YYNGEE. CDR3 size: 17 residues. CDR3 nucleotide sequence: TGTGCCAGCAGCGCCGAGGGAAGGGGGACATATAATTCACCCCTCCACTTT. This codes for CASSAEGRGTYNSPLHF.

This clone came up a few times. The V gene is TRBV11-2, the J gene TRBJ2-2; 10 bases match TRBD2. With V trimmed by 3 bases and J by 4 bases, 5 bases remained unmatched. This CDR3 is 16 amino acids long. From germline, CDR1 is SGHAT and CDR2 FQNNGV. CDR3: CASSFSGGPFTGELFF. Here the CDR3 DNA reads TGTGCCAGCAGCTTTAGCGGGGGGCCATTCACCGGGGAGCTGTTTTTT.

The V and J genes are TRBV7-5 and TRBJ1-5. TRBV7-5 is deemed a pseudogene. CDR3 length: 15 amino acids. CDR3 region: CVRNHGGFGSQPQHF. In DNA form, the CDR3 reads TGTGTCAGAAACCATGGGGGGTTTGGGAGTCAGCCCCAGCATTTT.

The chain links TRBV15 to TRBJ2-5, with 13 bases identical to TRBD2. Germline loops: CDR1 LNHNV, CDR2 YYDKDF (reference sequence). The junction had 6 bases not matched to a gene; V was cut back by 5 bases and J by 3 bases. This CDR3 comprises 16 residues. CDR3 region: CATSARLAGGEETQYF. Written as DNA, the CDR3 is TGTGCCACCAGCGCCCGACTAGCGGGGGGTGAAGAGACCCAGTACTTC.

V usage is TRBV5-1 and J usage is TRBJ2-6; TRBD1 matches 7 bases. Per the germline V gene, CDR1 is SGHRS and CDR2 is YFSETQ. V shed 4 bases, J shed 3 bases, and the junction held 7 bases outside the gene matches. The CDR3 contains 16 residues. DNA of the CDR3: TGCGCCAGCAGCCTGCAGGGGGTTGATGGGGCCAACGTCCTGACTTTC. Translation: CASSLQGVDGANVLTF.

This sequence joins TRBV27 and TRBJ2-2, with 11 positions matching TRBD2. The junction had 13 bases not matched to a gene; V was cut back by 5 bases and J by 5 bases. CDR1 and CDR2 from the germline V gene are MNHEY and SMNVEV (reference sequence). The CDR3 loop spans 18 amino acids. The CDR3 region is CASSPLLAGGPGTGELFF. DNA of the CDR3: TGTGCCAGCAGTCCCCTGCTAGCGGGGGGACCGGGGACCGGGGAGCTGTTTTTT.

This chain connects TRBV5-8 to TRBJ2-3; a possible D gene is TRBD2 (6 bases). V was cut by 7 bases and J by 11 bases, with 14 bases left in between. CDR3 size: 11 residues. Per germline, CDR1 SGHTS and CDR2 YDEGEE. The chain's CDR3 is CASSEGPLQYF. CDR3 bases: TGTGCCAGCTCGGAGGGGCCCCTGCAGTATTTT. The whole variable domain, filled in from reference TRBV5-8 and TRBJ2-3, reads EAGVTQSPTHLIKTRGQQATLRCSPISGHTSVYWYQQALGLGLQFLLWYDEGEERNRGNFPPRFSGRQFPNYSSELNVNALELEDSALYLCASSEGPLQYFGPGTRLTVL.

J is TRBJ2-3 and V is TRBV27, with D uncertain. Looked up from germline, CDR1 is MNHEY and CDR2 is SMNVEV (reference sequence). The V gene lost 3 bases and the J gene lost 2 bases, with 9 bases spanning the gap. The CDR3 covers 14 residues. Written as DNA, the CDR3 is TGTGCCAGCAGTTTTAGCATTCCCACAGATACGCAGTATTTT. Encoded protein: CASSFSIPTDTQYF.

The gene calls are TRBV12-3 or TRBV12-4 and TRBJ2-7; D is ambiguous. CDR3 length: 13 amino acids. V lost 1 base, J lost 3 bases, and 7 bases lay in between. The CDR3 coding sequence is TGTGCCAGCAGTTTAGGAGCGCACTACGAGCAGTACTTC. Protein: CASSLGAHYEQYF.

This clone was counted a few times. The chain links TRBV27 to TRBJ1-2; D is unresolved. The V and J ends lost 10 bases and 3 bases respectively, with 15 bases between them. The CDR3 spans 13 residues. Per the germline V gene, CDR1 is MNHEY and CDR2 is SMNVEV (reference sequence). The chain's CDR3 is CATQSPFDYGYTF. CDR3 bases: TGTGCCACCCAGTCCCCATTCGACTATGGCTACACCTTC.

The chain has TRBV10-3 and TRBJ1-1, with no clear D. This CDR3 spans 10 amino acids. Germline values: CDR1 ENHRY, CDR2 SYGVKD. V gave up 7 bases and J gave up 7 bases, with 7 bases separating them. DNA of the CDR3: TGTGCCATCAATGTAGTTGAAGCTTTCTTT. Translating gives CAINVVEAFF.

The chain carries TRBV9 and TRBJ2-6, with no clear D. This CDR3 spans 17 amino acids. In germline, CDR1 is SGDLS, CDR2 YYNGEE. V was shortened by 5 bases and J by 0 bases, with 15 bases between the two germline ends. CDR3 coding DNA: TGTGCCAGCAGTGACCCTCAGGTAATCTCTGGGGCCAACGTCCTGACTTTC. It yields the protein CASSDPQVISGANVLTF. Combining the CDR3 with reference TRBV9 and TRBJ2-6 gives the whole variable domain DSGVTQTPKHLITATGQRVTLRCSPRSGDLSVYWYQQSLDQGLQFLIQYYNGEERAKGNILERFSAQQFPDLHSELNLSSLELGDSALYFCASSDPQVISGANVLTFGAGSRLTVL.

The CDR3 protein is CASSQDREGPNSPLHF. In nucleotides, the CDR3 is TGCGCCAGCAGCCAAGATCGGGAGGGTCCCAACTCACCCCTCCACTTT. V gene TRBV4-1 combines with J gene TRBJ1-6, with unresolved D. Germline V CDR1 and CDR2: MGHRA, YSYEKL. The CDR3 is 16 residues long. V gave up 0 bases and J gave up 10 bases, with 16 bases separating them.

The J gene is TRBJ2-7, the V gene TRBV28; 10 nucleotides line up with TRBD1. CDR3 length: 16 amino acids. Trimming at V came to 4 bases and at J to 5 bases, leaving 11 bases not matched to a gene. Per the germline V gene, CDR1 is MDHEN and CDR2 is SYDVKM. The CDR3 DNA reads TGTGCCAGCAGTTCCCTCTGGGGGGACAGGGGCAACGAGCAGTACTTC. It translates to CASSSLWGDRGNEQYF. The whole variable domain, remainder taken from reference TRBV28 and TRBJ2-7, is DVKVTQSSRYLVKRTGEKVFLECVQDMDHENMFWYRQDPGLGLRLIYFSYDVKMKEKGDIPEGYSVSREKKERFSLILESASTNQTSMYLCASSSLWGDRGNEQYFGPGTRLTVT.

V gene TRBV11-2 combines with J gene TRBJ1-2; the D gene is possibly TRBD1 (5 bases). The germline gives CDR1 SGHAT, CDR2 FQNNGV. V lost 4 bases and J 4 bases, leaving 13 bases between the germline ends. The CDR3 has 14 amino acids. Here the CDR3 reads CASSSRGGAYGYTF. CDR3 bases: TGTGCCAGCAGCTCGCGGGGGGGTGCCTATGGCTACACCTTC.

This sequence joins TRBV5-1 and TRBJ1-2; TRBD1 might be the D (6 bases). The germline V gene encodes CDR1 SGHRS and CDR2 YFSETQ. The CDR3 extends over 13 amino acids. V was trimmed by 2 bases and J by 7 bases, leaving 12 bases between them. CDR3 DNA: TGCGCCAGCAGCTTTACAGGGTCGAGTGGCTACACCTTC. Translation: CASSFTGSSGYTF. Filled out from reference TRBV5-1 and TRBJ1-2, the complete variable domain reads KAGVTQTPRYLIKTRGQQVTLSCSPISGHRSVSWYQQTPGQGLQFLFEYFSETQRNKGNFPGRFSGRQFSNSRSEMNVSTLELGDSALYLCASSFTGSSGYTFGSGTRLTVV.

The chain combines TRBV12-3 or TRBV12-4 with TRBJ1-5, with no clear D. The CDR3 is 12 amino acids. The V end was cut by 6 bases, the J end by 9 bases, with 12 bases between. The chain's CDR3 is CASSPLGVPQHF. CDR3 nucleotides: TGTGCCAGCAGCCCCCTAGGAGTGCCCCAGCATTTT.

The chain carries TRBV11-3 and TRBJ1-2; D gene uncertain. Germline V gene data show CDR1 as SGHNT and CDR2 as YENEEA. V was pared by 3 bases and J by 6 bases, with 8 bases between. This CDR3 has 12 amino acids. CDR3 amino acids: CASSFAGDGYTF. The CDR3 nucleotides read TGTGCCAGCAGCTTTGCGGGTGATGGCTACACCTTC.

V is TRBV20-1 and J is TRBJ1-2, with D perhaps TRBD1 (6 bases). This CDR3 region has 11 residues. Germline lookup yields CDR1 DFQATT and CDR2 SNEGSKA (reference sequence). Between the trimmed V and J ends, which lost 3 bases and 13 bases, there was a span of 15 bases. CDR3 protein: CSASMFRGVTF. The CDR3 DNA is TGCAGTGCTAGCATGTTCAGGGGCGTCACCTTC.

In this sample, this clone turned up once. The chain is built from TRBV11-2 and TRBJ2-3; 14 bases are a match to TRBD2. V lost 5 bases, J lost 5 bases, and 9 bases stayed unmatched. Per the germline V gene, CDR1 is SGHAT and CDR2 is FQNNGV. The CDR3 consists of 17 residues. The DNA of the CDR3 is TGTGCCAGCAGCCCCCGACTAGCGGGGGGGGCCGGAGATACGCAGTATTTT. As protein: CASSPRLAGGAGDTQYF.

This chain uses TRBV19 with TRBJ1-4, with TRBD1 identical over 9 bases. Germline CDR1 is LNHDA and CDR2 is SQIVND (reference sequence). The CDR3 spans 17 residues. V lost 6 bases, J lost 5 bases, and 13 bases stayed unmatched. The chain's CDR3 is CASSPFLGTGRNEKLFF. In DNA form, the CDR3 reads TGTGCCAGTAGCCCCTTCCTCGGGACAGGGAGAAATGAAAAACTGTTTTTT.

The chain combines TRBV6-6 with TRBJ1-2; TRBD1 agrees at 7 bases. The V and J ends lost 10 bases and 4 bases, in that order; junction bases with no gene match: 6. CDR1 and CDR2 from the germline V gene are MNHNY and SVGAGI (reference sequence). This CDR3 comprises 12 residues. In DNA, the CDR3 is TGTGCCACTCAGGGGGAGTCCTATGGCTACACCTTC. Translated: CATQGESYGYTF.

The V and J genes are TRBV29-1 and TRBJ2-5; 7 positions agree with TRBD1. Germline assignment: CDR1 SQVTM and CDR2 ANQGSEA. CDR3 length: 13 residues. The junction had 3 bases not matched to a gene; V was cut back by 4 bases and J by 1 base. DNA for the CDR3: TGCAGCGTTGGCGACAGGGCCCAAGAGACCCAGTACTTC. This encodes CSVGDRAQETQYF. Full variable domain (remainder filled in from reference TRBV29-1 and TRBJ2-5): SAVISQKPSRDICQRGTSLTIQCQVDSQVTMMFWYRQQPGQSLTLIATANQGSEATYESGFVIDKFPISRPNLTFSTLTVSNMSPEDSSIYLCSVGDRAQETQYFGPGTRLLVL.

Worth noting for this clone: Other DNA sequences from this sample encode an identical CDR3 as well. The chain links TRBV3-1 (or the pseudogene TRBV3-2) to TRBJ1-5, with D perhaps matching TRBD1 (5 bases). The V gene lost 5 bases and the J gene lost 7 bases, with 9 bases spanning the gap. CDR3 length equals 12 residues. Per germline, CDR1 LGHDT and CDR2 YNNKEL (reference sequence). This CDR3 is CASSLRGQPQHF. CDR3 coding DNA: TGTGCCAGCAGCTTACGGGGGCAGCCCCAGCATTTT.